The 32 T cell receptor beta chains presented below share a single source sample, sequenced in a study of T cells expressing NK-cell markers. TCRdb re-called the 5' RACE reads and gives one entry per CDR3 protein, without DNA. Here the sample table reports a few hundred thousand distinct CDR3 sequences. Sample: blood T cells: a sorted CD56 or NKG2C T cell subset, CD4+ or CD8+ T cells, or bulk PBMC T cells (not recorded which). The receptors derive from a man aged 18-75 years in good health.

The V and J genes are TRBV4-2 and TRBJ2-5; TCRdb's D call of TRBD2 is untestable without DNA. Germline CDR1 and CDR2: LGHNA and YNFKEQ. CDR3 length: 19 amino acids. CDR3 amino acids: CASSQVKATSGGAGETQYF.

The chain combines TRBV12-3 or TRBV12-4 with TRBJ2-7; TCRdb designates TRBD1, a call that cannot be tested without DNA. This CDR3 is built from 13 residues. CDR3: CASRSGTVYEQYF.

This CDR3 is CSASPPLAGGRVEQFF. The chain joins TRBV20-1 to TRBJ2-1; with no DNA, the TCRdb D assignment of TRBD2 cannot be verified. CDR1 is DFQATT and CDR2 is SNEGSKA in the germline V gene (reference sequence). CDR3 length: 16 amino acids.

This rearrangement joins TRBV3-1 to TRBJ2-5; TCRdb's D gene call, TRBD1, goes unchecked for lack of DNA. Germline assignment: CDR1 LGHDT and CDR2 YNNKEL (reference sequence). This CDR3 is 16 amino acids long. The CDR3 sequence is CASSPARQGIQETQYF.

CDR3 sequence reads: CASSLGEYSNQPQHF. The chain uses TRBV7-8 and TRBJ1-5. The V gene's germline CDR1 is SGHVS and CDR2 FQNEAQ. The CDR3 contains 15 residues.

This rearrangement joins TRBV3-1 to TRBJ2-7; TCRdb's D gene call, TRBD1, goes unchecked for lack of DNA. Germline V lookup: CDR1 LGHDT, CDR2 YNNKEL (reference sequence). The CDR3 runs to 11 residues. The CDR3 here is CASSQGVPQYF.

The rearrangement joins TRBV12-3 or TRBV12-4 to TRBJ1-5; as DNA is missing, the TRBD1 call by TCRdb cannot be tested. This CDR3 is built from 15 residues. The CDR3: CASRPETGSKTPQHF.

The rearrangement joins TRBV20-1 to TRBJ1-1. Germline V gives CDR1 DFQATT, CDR2 SNEGSKA (reference sequence). The CDR3 is 13 amino acids. The CDR3 region is CSVETGLPTEAFF.

The chain couples TRBV5-1 to TRBJ2-6; there is no DNA to check the TCRdb D call of TRBD1. The V gene's germline CDR1 is SGHRS and CDR2 YFSETQ. The CDR3 contains 15 residues. The CDR3 sequence: CASRVGGTGANVLTF.

The J gene is TRBJ2-1, the V gene TRBV5-6; the TRBD1 assignment by TCRdb is unverifiable without DNA. Germline lookup yields CDR1 SGHDT and CDR2 YYEEEE. The CDR3 totals 15 residues. CDR3 sequence: CASSRPGQGPNEQFF.

The chain combines TRBV5-6 with TRBJ1-1; TCRdb's D call of TRBD1 is untestable without DNA. The CDR3 runs to 14 residues. CDR1 and CDR2 from the germline V gene are SGHDT and YYEEEE. The CDR3 region is CASTTPGVDTEAFF.

The genes are TRBV27 and TRBJ2-1; the D gene TCRdb calls, TRBD1, cannot be checked with no DNA. Germline lookup yields CDR1 MNHEY and CDR2 SMNVEV (reference sequence). The CDR3 extends over 16 amino acids. The CDR3: CASSPHLGKPYNEQFF.

The rearrangement uses TRBV5-6 and TRBJ2-2; the D call of TRBD1 rests on TCRdb alone, since no DNA is present to check it. The CDR3 totals 14 residues. In germline, CDR1 is SGHDT, CDR2 YYEEEE. Here the CDR3 reads CASKGTGRTGELFF.

V usage is TRBV18 and J usage is TRBJ1-2. The CDR3 is made up of 15 amino acids. The germline V gene encodes CDR1 KGHSH and CDR2 LQKENI. The CDR3 loop reads CASSLGTARNYGYTF.

The chain joins TRBV20-1 to TRBJ2-3; checking the TCRdb D call of TRBD1 is not possible without DNA. The germline V gene encodes CDR1 DFQATT and CDR2 SNEGSKA (reference sequence). The CDR3 extends over 15 amino acids. The CDR3 here is CSALEGRGGSDTQYF.

The chain links TRBV3-1 to TRBJ1-1; with no DNA, the TCRdb D assignment of TRBD1 cannot be verified. The CDR3 extends over 17 amino acids. The germline V gene encodes CDR1 LGHDT and CDR2 YNNKEL (reference sequence). This CDR3 reads CASSHRRDRGPSTEAFF.

The chain employs TRBV5-1 and TRBJ2-3; there is no DNA to check the TCRdb D call of TRBD2. The CDR3 loop spans 16 amino acids. Germline lookup yields CDR1 SGHRS and CDR2 YFSETQ. The CDR3 sequence is CASSSGTSGGTDTQYF.

The chain joins TRBV20-1 to TRBJ2-6. CDR1 and CDR2 (germline): DFQATT, SNEGSKA (reference sequence). The CDR3 is 14 amino acids. The CDR3 region is CSADQTSGANVLTF.

The chain employs TRBV4-2 and TRBJ2-3; TCRdb reports TRBD2, a call that lacks DNA to check it against. CDR3 length: 14 residues. CDR1 LGHNA and CDR2 YNFKEQ come from the germline V gene. CDR3 protein: CASSPNPLIGTQYF.

The CDR3 sequence is CASSVEPSGNEQFF. The V gene is TRBV9, the J gene TRBJ2-1; TCRdb reports TRBD2, a call that lacks DNA to check it against. CDR3 length equals 14 residues. CDR1 SGDLS and CDR2 YYNGEE come from the germline V gene.

The chain employs TRBV12-3 or TRBV12-4 and TRBJ2-2; TCRdb calls TRBD1, which cannot be checked without DNA. There are 14 residues in the CDR3. CDR3 amino acids: CASSFRGVTGELFF.

This chain joins TRBV29-1 and TRBJ1-2; the TRBD1 assignment by TCRdb is unverifiable without DNA. Per germline, CDR1 SQVTM and CDR2 ANQGSEA. The CDR3 length is 12 residues. The CDR3 loop is CSVHDRGLGYTF.

The rearrangement joins TRBV7-9 to TRBJ1-4. Germline values: CDR1 SEHNR, CDR2 FQNEAQ (reference sequence). The CDR3 has 14 amino acids. Here the CDR3 reads CASSLSAGLMELFF.

J is TRBJ2-7 and V is TRBV7-9; the TCRdb call, TRBD1, lacks DNA for checking. The CDR3 extends over 16 amino acids. CDR1 and CDR2 from the germline V gene are SEHNR and FQNEAQ (reference sequence). The CDR3 loop reads CASSSAPSGQGNEQYF.

The gene calls are TRBV7-8 and TRBJ2-1; TCRdb's D call, TRBD2, is unchecked because there is no DNA. The V gene's germline CDR1 is SGHVS and CDR2 FQNEAQ. CDR3 size: 16 residues. The CDR3 sequence is CASSSSPGLALNEQFF. Using reference TRBV7-8 and TRBJ2-1 for the parts outside the CDR3, the full variable domain is GAGVSQSPRYKVAKRGQDVALRCDPISGHVSLFWYQQALGQGPEFLTYFQNEAQLDKSGLPSDRFFAERPEGSVSTLKIQRTQQEDSAVYLCASSSSPGLALNEQFFGPGTRLTVL.

The gene calls are TRBV25-1 and TRBJ2-2; TCRdb lists TRBD1, though no DNA is available to test this call. The V gene's germline CDR1 is MGHDK and CDR2 SYGVNS. The CDR3 is made up of 13 amino acids. The CDR3 here is CASTRTGTGELFF.

The rearrangement uses TRBV11-1 and TRBJ2-1. The germline V gene has CDR1 SGHAT and CDR2 FQDESV (reference sequence). The CDR3 totals 16 residues. The CDR3 is CASSFPTVDAYNEQFF.

The chain carries TRBV6-1 and TRBJ2-6; TCRdb indicates TRBD1, and absent DNA this call remains unverified. The CDR3 is 17 amino acids. Germline V gene data show CDR1 as MNHNS and CDR2 as SASEGT. The CDR3 sequence is CASSLRGRSSGANVLTF.

The rearrangement links TRBV3-1 to TRBJ2-5; TCRdb gives TRBD2 as the D gene, but with no DNA this cannot be confirmed. The CDR3 is made up of 17 amino acids. Germline V lookup: CDR1 LGHDT, CDR2 YNNKEL (reference sequence). The CDR3 is CASSQVMTARRGETQYF.

The chain joins TRBV12-3 or TRBV12-4 to TRBJ2-2; absent DNA, TCRdb's TRBD1 call cannot be checked. The CDR3 totals 15 residues. The chain's CDR3 is CASKHLTVNTGELFF.

The CDR3 sequence is CASSLVSGNSQPQHF. J is TRBJ1-5 and V is TRBV5-1. Germline CDR1 is SGHRS and CDR2 is YFSETQ. The CDR3 is 15 amino acids.

The chain links TRBV5-1 to TRBJ2-5. The CDR3 runs 15 residues. CDR1 is SGHRS, CDR2 YFSETQ, per germline. The CDR3 loop reads CASRYNLPAQETQYF.